This TCR beta chain was profiled in a study of T cells after yellow fever vaccination. Whole-study findings and limits: Abundant bulk-population clonotypes could contaminate the FACS-sorted repertoires. Clonotypes appearing in both CD4 and CD8 compartments existed, and their share was small.

The germline V gene encodes CDR1 SGDLS and CDR2 YYNGEE. This CDR3 has 11 amino acids. Trimming removed 10 bases from V and 6 bases from J; junction bases left unmatched: 4. Regarding this clonotype: The antigen remains undetermined.

TCRdb reprocessed the 5' RACE reads with MiXCR, giving one entry per CDR3 protein. Among about 350,000 distinct CDR3 sequences listed, around 8.1% were seen once. The sequence was collected from a young man who received the YFV17D yellow fever vaccine. Sequencing was performed on PBMCs, taken about 41 days after the first yellow fever vaccination. This rearrangement joins TRBV9 to TRBJ2-1; 7 nucleotides align to TRBD1. DNA for the CDR3: TGTGCCGTACAGGGGACCAATGAGCAGTTCTTC. Translated: CAVQGTNEQFF. Full variable domain (rest looked up from reference TRBV9 and TRBJ2-1): DSGVTQTPKHLITATGQRVTLRCSPRSGDLSVYWYQQSLDQGLQFLIQYYNGEERAKGNILERFSAQQFPDLHSELNLSSLELGDSALYFCAVQGTNEQFFGPGTRLTVL.